The 16 T cell receptor beta chains reported below all come from one sample, sequenced in a study of blood T cells in healthy people across ages (dated by TCRdb to between 2014 and 2016). Library creation used 5' RACE. The reads were generated on an Illumina HiSeq 2500. The second PCR ran for roughly 7 to 11 cycles and used a J-beta primer mix along with a sample-barcoded 5' primer. Using fastp trimming at Q25 and MiXCR clonotype assembly, TCRdb reanalyzed the public sequencing data and kept in-frame beta chains. Each entry is one CDR3 protein sequence, shown with its most common DNA and genes. This sample comprises around 990,000 distinct CDR3 sequences, under 40% of them detected only once. The biggest ten clones account for about an eighth of the sample. Input material: blood. These receptor sequences come from a man aged 18 to 30 in good health.

The sample holds many counts of this clonotype. This rearrangement joins TRBV20-1 to TRBJ1-1, with D tentatively TRBD1 (5 bases). The CDR3 runs 15 residues. V was trimmed by 5 bases and J by 0 bases, leaving 16 bases between them. Germline lookup yields CDR1 DFQATT and CDR2 SNEGSKA (reference sequence). The CDR3, as DNA: TGCAGTGCTGCGTCGGGACTGGAGCTGAACACTGAAGCTTTCTTT. Residues: CSAASGLELNTEAFF.

V gene TRBV4-1 combines with J gene TRBJ1-4; TRBD1 matches at 9 bases. Losses at the gene ends were 4 bases for V and 0 bases for J; bases not matched to a gene: 6. The germline V gene has CDR1 MGHRA and CDR2 YSYEKL. This CDR3 is built from 17 residues. The CDR3 region has the DNA TGCGCCAGCAGCCGCCCGGGACAGGGAGCAACTAATGAAAAACTGTTTTTT. Protein sequence: CASSRPGQGATNEKLFF.

Only one count was recorded for this clonotype. J is TRBJ1-5 and V is TRBV4-1; tentatively, D is TRBD1 (5 bases). This CDR3 region has 18 residues. V lost 2 bases to trimming and J lost 4 bases, with 21 bases between them. Germline V gives CDR1 MGHRA, CDR2 YSYEKL. The CDR3 here is CASSQQAVRGWGNQPQHF. The CDR3 DNA is TGCGCCAGCAGCCAACAGGCGGTTAGGGGTTGGGGAAATCAGCCCCAGCATTTT.

This clonotype appeared a few times. The chain joins TRBV21-1 to TRBJ1-2. TRBV21-1 is marked as a pseudogene. This CDR3 is 15 amino acids long. The CDR3 nucleotides are TGTGCCAGCAGCTCAGAGGGCAGGTGTAACTATGGCTACACCTTC. Its translation: CASSSEGRCNYGYTF.

With respect to this clonotype: A much bigger clone sits one base away, suggesting this may be a read error. The gene calls are TRBV10-3 and TRBJ2-5; 11 bases line up with TRBD2. The CDR3 has 15 residues. Looked up from germline, CDR1 is ENHRY and CDR2 is SYGVKD. In DNA, the CDR3 is TGTGCCATCGGTGAACTAGCGGGGGATCGAGAGACCCAGTACTTC. Its protein product is CAIGELAGDRETQYF.

This clonotype has ten or more counts. The gene calls are TRBV20-1 and TRBJ2-3; 10 bases agree with TRBD2. This CDR3 region has 14 residues. Germline-derived CDR1 and CDR2 are DFQATT and SNEGSKA (reference sequence). J gave up 4 bases and V 6 bases, and 7 bases lay outside the gene matches. CDR3 in amino acids: CSAEPGLAADTQYF. The CDR3 DNA sequence: TGCAGTGCAGAACCCGGACTAGCGGCAGATACGCAGTATTTT.

This clonotype has only a few counts. This sequence joins TRBV4-1 and TRBJ1-1; tentative D call: TRBD1 (5 bases). Trimming stripped 1 base from V and 6 bases from J, with 12 bases between. CDR1 and CDR2 from the germline V gene are MGHRA and YSYEKL. This CDR3 region has 14 residues. CDR3: CASSQGGRAAEAFF. The CDR3 nucleotides read TGCGCCAGCAGCCAAGGAGGCAGGGCAGCTGAAGCTTTCTTT.

V is TRBV7-2 and J is TRBJ1-5; D perhaps matches TRBD1 (6 bases). Germline CDR1 SGHTA, CDR2 FQGNSA. Trimming took off 5 bases at V and 5 bases at J, with 13 bases between the two ends. The CDR3 is 14 amino acids. CDR3 in DNA: TGTGCCAGCAGCGTAGTTAGGGGGGATCAGCCCCAGCATTTT. Translated, it gives CASSVVRGDQPQHF.

The table lists this clonotype with a few counts. This rearrangement joins TRBV11-2 to TRBJ2-3; D is uncertain. Germline V CDR1 and CDR2: SGHAT, FQNNGV. V lost 0 bases, J lost 9 bases, and 16 bases lay in between. CDR3 length equals 15 residues. CDR3 amino acids: CASSLDRTSTWTQYF. In DNA form, the CDR3 reads TGTGCCAGCAGCTTAGACCGGACCTCTACTTGGACGCAGTATTTT.

V and J are TRBV4-1 and TRBJ2-1, with TRBD1 as a possible D gene (5 bases). V lost 0 bases, J lost 7 bases, and 7 bases lay in between. Germline assignment: CDR1 MGHRA and CDR2 YSYEKL. The CDR3 totals 13 residues. The CDR3 spells CASSQDTGNEQFF. DNA of the CDR3: TGCGCCAGCAGCCAAGATACAGGAAATGAGCAGTTCTTC.

This sequence joins TRBV6-6 and TRBJ2-7; possible D gene TRBD2, 6 bases. The J call could be wrong; TRBJ2-5 is a better fit for the DNA end. This CDR3 has 14 residues. Germline V gene sequence: CDR1 MNHNY, CDR2 SVGAGI (reference sequence). The CDR3 sequence is CASRRAGTQETQYF. The CDR3 DNA is TGTGCCAGCAGGCGAGCGGGTACCCAAGAGACCCAGTACTTC.

This chain joins TRBV20-1 and TRBJ1-2; unclear D gene. Trimming shortened V by 5 bases and J by 8 bases, and 21 bases separated the two germline ends. This CDR3 region has 14 residues. Germline CDR1 is DFQATT and CDR2 is SNEGSKA (reference sequence). Written as DNA, the CDR3 is TGCAGTGCTCCTATCCTATCCCCGGGAGAAGGCTACACCTTC. It yields the protein CSAPILSPGEGYTF.

The J gene is TRBJ2-3, the V gene TRBV4-3, with TRBD1 matching over 7 bases. Per germline, CDR1 LGHNA and CDR2 YSLEER. V shed 1 base and J 0 bases; nucleotides not matched to a gene: 4. The CDR3 is 16 residues long. Written as DNA, the CDR3 is TGCGCCAGCAGCCAAGGGGACAGAGCTAGCACAGATACGCAGTATTTT. This codes for CASSQGDRASTDTQYF.

This clonotype was seen a handful of times. V usage is TRBV7-2 and J usage is TRBJ2-7; D tentatively reads TRBD1 or TRBD2 (5 bases each). CDR3 size: 14 residues. Trimming stripped 0 bases from V and 2 bases from J, with 8 bases between. Looked up from germline, CDR1 is SGHTA and CDR2 is FQGNSA. The DNA of the CDR3 is TGTGCCAGCAGCTTAGCGGGGGATACCTACGAGCAGTACTTC. This translates into CASSLAGDTYEQYF.

The chain uses TRBV5-1 and TRBJ1-1; a possible D gene is TRBD1 (6 bases). V was clipped by 5 bases and J by 5 bases, with 13 bases between them. The CDR3 sequence is 13 residues long. Germline V CDR1 and CDR2: SGHRS, YFSETQ. DNA for the CDR3: TGCGCCAGCAGTCCGATTAGGGGGACTGAAGCTTTCTTT. It codes for CASSPIRGTEAFF.

The chain carries TRBV27 and TRBJ2-7, with TRBD1 matching over 9 bases. Germline V gene sequence: CDR1 MNHEY, CDR2 SMNVEV (reference sequence). V was pared by 5 bases and J by 5 bases, with 13 bases of the junction left unmatched. The CDR3 is made up of 16 amino acids. CDR3 protein: CASSLNDRGTFNEQYF. CDR3 in DNA: TGTGCCAGCAGTCTGAATGACAGGGGGACTTTTAACGAGCAGTACTTC.